This T cell receptor beta chain was sequenced in a study of Graves' ophthalmopathy and Graves' hyperthyroidism. Study-level findings and limits: Appearing in blood as well were most expanded thyroid clonotypes above 0.001 frequency.

From RNA, the CDR3 regions of TCR beta chains were amplified and sequenced. HTBI primers served in a first-round RT-PCR, which a second-round multiplex PCR followed. One entry per CDR3 protein, called by TCRdb with MiXCR from the multiplex PCR reads. The data contain more than 300,000 distinct CDR3 sequences, about 17% of them singletons. Among the hyperthyroidism patients, all were newly diagnosed, aged 18 to 65, with under 2 months' duration. In the case of this clonotype: As yet, its antigen is unknown.

V lost 10 bases and J 3 bases, leaving 13 bases between the germline ends. The CDR3 spans 12 residues. CDR1 and CDR2 from the germline V gene are ENHRY and SYGVKD. This chain uses TRBV10-3 with TRBJ2-7; D is undetermined. The source is an adult woman with stable Graves' hyperthyroidism. Sequenced: peripheral blood. CDR3 in DNA: TGTGCCACCTGGACCCCCTACTACGAGCAGTACTTC. Translation: CATWTPYYEQYF.